The next 7 T cell receptor beta chains were all read from a single sample in a study of blood T cell repertoires in COVID-19. Sequenced by immunoSEQ multiplex PCR; TCRdb stores in-frame clones only, minus some. The sample consists of 180,000 or so clones, 65% to 80% of them appearing once. The specimen sequenced was peripheral blood. The receptors originated from a man aged 45-65 years who had recovered from COVID-19.

DNA for the CDR3: TGTGCCAGCAGAACGAATCTAGCGGTTTACAATGAGCAGTTCTTC. Protein: CASRTNLAVYNEQFF. The V call is TRBV28, the J call TRBJ2-1; TRBD2 agrees at 7 bases. The germline CDR1 and CDR2 sequences are MDHEN and SYDVKM. V gave up 6 bases and J gave up 4 bases; unmatched junction bases: 9. This CDR3 comprises 15 residues.

The rearrangement links TRBV5-1 to TRBJ2-1; 7 bases match TRBD1. The CDR3 covers 14 residues. In germline, CDR1 is SGHRS, CDR2 YFSETQ. Trimming removed 4 bases from V and 9 bases from J; junction bases left unmatched: 10. The CDR3 DNA reads TGCGCCAGCAGCCCGGATACAGGGGAAGGTGAGCAGTTCTTC. Protein product: CASSPDTGEGEQFF.

At least ten counts were recorded for this clone. This sequence joins TRBV19 and TRBJ2-7; maybe TRBD2 (6 bases). The CDR3 covers 14 residues. Per germline, CDR1 LNHDA and CDR2 SQIVND (reference sequence). V was trimmed by 4 bases and J by 0 bases, leaving 10 bases between them. The CDR3 loop reads CASSNRRVSYEQYF. The CDR3 nucleotides are TGTGCCAGTAGTAATAGGAGGGTCTCCTACGAGCAGTACTTC.

This clone was found many times. The V gene is TRBV7-2, the J gene TRBJ2-1; the match to TRBD2 covers 11 bases. The J segment lost 4 bases and the V segment lost 1 base, leaving 0 bases of the junction unmatched. The CDR3 extends over 15 amino acids. CDR1 is SGHTA, CDR2 FQGNSA, per germline. The CDR3 DNA follows: TGTGCCAGCAGCTTAGTAGCGGGAGGGTACAATGAGCAGTTCTTC. This encodes CASSLVAGGYNEQFF.

The chain has TRBV3-1 (or the pseudogene TRBV3-2) and TRBJ1-4, with D perhaps TRBD1 (5 bases). Per the germline V gene, CDR1 is LGHDT and CDR2 is YNNKEL (reference sequence). The CDR3 extends over 13 amino acids. V lost 0 bases to trimming and J lost 16 bases, with 15 bases between them. The CDR3 bases are TGTGCCAGCAGCCAAGATCGGGGGAGTGTGAAGTTTTTT. It is translated as CASSQDRGSVKFF.

The gene calls are TRBV27 and TRBJ2-1, with a tentative D call TRBD2 (5 bases). Trimming removed 2 bases at V and 5 bases at J, with 10 bases between. The germline V gene has CDR1 MNHEY and CDR2 SMNVEV (reference sequence). The CDR3 runs 14 residues. The CDR3 here is CASSLIGRDNEQFF. CDR3 coding DNA: TGTGCCAGCAGTTTAATAGGGCGGGACAATGAGCAGTTCTTC.

The V gene is TRBV30, the J gene TRBJ1-4; D unresolved. The V end lost 5 bases, the J end lost 3 bases, and 10 bases lay between the germline ends. Looked up from germline, CDR1 is GTSNPN and CDR2 is SVGIG (reference sequence). CDR3 length: 13 amino acids. The chain's CDR3 is CAWSMAANEKLFF. CDR3 bases: TGTGCCTGGTCCATGGCGGCTAATGAAAAACTGTTTTTT.